The present entry profiles one TCR beta chain with its context. This clonotype occurred many times. The target of this receptor is not known. The sample holds no much larger clone one base away, and base qualities are not on file. Ophthalmopathy patients had moderately to severely active disease, with a Clinical Activity Score of 3 or more, a NOSPECS grade of 4 or more, and a disease duration of less than 3 months. The study excluded patients with uncontrolled infections, other autoimmune diseases, pregnancy or lactation. Clinical symptoms, serum thyroxine and TRAb, thyroid ultrasound, and orbital computed tomography formed the basis for the diagnoses. PBMCs were isolated from approximately 10 ml of fresh peripheral blood by Ficoll-Paque density gradient centrifugation. Trizol reagent was used to extract total RNA, and RNA quality was then checked on an Agilent 2100 Bioanalyzer. From V the trimming removes 2 bases and from J it removes 5 bases, while the gene matches leave 12 bases of the junction unaccounted for. The CDR3, cysteine through phenylalanine, is 17 amino acids long. Only the CDR3 region is kept as DNA, spanning 51 bases read in frame from base 1. CDR1 and CDR2 are read off the germline V gene (reference sequence) as DFQATT and SNEGSKA.

The TCR beta CDR3 regions were amplified from the RNA transcripts. The first round of RT-PCR for the TCR CDR3 was performed with the HTBI primer set and the Qiagen OneStep RT-PCR kit. Libraries were constructed in a second round of multiplex PCR, after which size selection and purification were carried out. Sequencing of the libraries was done on an Illumina HiSeq2000 using paired-end 100 bp reads. As for the authors' bioinformatics: SOAPnuke was used to process the raw data, removing reads that contained adapters or uncalled bases, had a mean Phred below 15, or lacked an exact match to the constant primer or identifier. High-quality paired reads were merged using COPE v1.2.5, and each unique nucleotide sequence was defined as a clonotype. Clonotypes were aligned to IMGT TRBV, TRBD and TRBJ reference segments using MiTCR v1.1. The analysis included only V-J combinations with a frequency above 0.0001, which together covered 99% to 99.2% of the repertoires. The TCS score was defined as the ratio of F50 (clonal expansion) to E x V (chaos), calculated using BLOSUM62-based TCRdist between CDR3 peptides within each V-J. Welch's t-statistics and random forest reduced just over 500 V-J features to 10 to 15, which were used in a naive Bayes classifier (R e1071). The raw public reads went through TCRdb reprocessing: fastp at Q25, MiXCR clone calling, in-frame beta chains kept. One record per CDR3 amino acid sequence lists the most common genes and DNA. These V and J calls derive from TCRdb rather than the authors' analysis. Recorded for this sample are approximately 570,000 distinct CDR3 sequences; 20% of them occurred a single time. The top ten constitute 47% of the sample.

The data belong to a study of T cells in Graves' hyperthyroidism and ophthalmopathy (dated by TCRdb to the late 2010s). For the wider study: Peripheral blood samples were taken at the time of initial diagnosis, prior to any treatment. A discovery cohort of about a hundred patients, approximately 45 with Graves' ophthalmopathy and more than 55 with stable Graves' hyperthyroidism, was used to find distinguishing TCR V-J signatures. Prospective prediction of ophthalmopathy was tested in an independent validation cohort consisting of some 18 hyperthyroidism patients and approximately 16 patients who later progressed to ophthalmopathy. For training and testing, the 100 or so patients in the discovery cohort were randomly divided in a 7:3 ratio. In six Graves' hyperthyroidism patients, the study also compared T-cell repertoires from thyroid tissue with T-cell repertoires from blood. After blood sampling, hyperthyroidism patients were treated with methimazole at a starting dose of 30 mg daily, and ophthalmopathy patients were treated with high-dose intravenous methylprednisolone. The paper reports TCR Vbeta CDR3 sequencing of more than 120 peripheral blood samples: under 45 ophthalmopathy, about 75 hyperthyroidism and approximately 17 progressor patients.

On the study overall, not on this receptor specifically: In validation, the model predicted progression to ophthalmopathy with 55% to 71% sensitivity and around 72% specificity, a median of approximately 6.7 months before onset. No statistical method was used to set the sample size in advance, and investigators knew the group allocation. Blood samples also contained most of the expanded thyroid clonotypes (frequency above 0.001), which suggests that blood repertoires may reflect thyroid immune responses. A model built on a 13 V-J signature distinguished ophthalmopathy from stable hyperthyroidism, reaching roughly 88% sensitivity and about 81% specificity in cross-validation and 80%/75% in testing.

The chain joins TRBV20-1 to TRBJ2-7, with 13 middle bases fitting TRBD2. Source material: blood. This receptor was obtained from a man between 35 and 55 years old with Graves' ophthalmopathy. The DNA sequence is as follows: TGCAGTGCTAGACCCTTACTAGCGGGAGGGCCAAGTGACGAGCAGTACTTC. The resulting protein is CSARPLLAGGPSDEQYF.